This T cell receptor beta chain derives from a study of T cell responses to AZD1222 COVID-19 vaccine. Overall study: Second-dose timings of about 4 or about 12 weeks were pooled.

Of note for this clone: Its antigen is unidentified.

TCRdb's table, derived via immunoSEQ multiplex PCR, lists solely in-frame clones and lacks some. The repertoire holds about 120,000 clones, with 85% to 95% as singletons. Study observations and caveats: All repertoire sampling was performed exclusively after the peak T cell response. Along spike, vaccine-associated CD4 TCRs were found throughout, with dominance at 160-218 and 743-854.

From germline, CDR1 is MGHRA and CDR2 YSYEKL. Losses at the gene ends were 5 bases for V and 3 bases for J; bases not matched to a gene: 8. This CDR3 region has 16 residues. The chain is built from TRBV4-1 and TRBJ1-2, with 11 bases lining up with TRBD1. This receptor was obtained from an adult in good health. The sample was peripheral blood, taken on day 0 of AZD1222 vaccination. The CDR3 DNA sequence: TGCGCCAGCAGCTGGACAGGGGGCGCCGGTGACTATGGCTACACCTTC. Its translation is CASSWTGGAGDYGYTF.